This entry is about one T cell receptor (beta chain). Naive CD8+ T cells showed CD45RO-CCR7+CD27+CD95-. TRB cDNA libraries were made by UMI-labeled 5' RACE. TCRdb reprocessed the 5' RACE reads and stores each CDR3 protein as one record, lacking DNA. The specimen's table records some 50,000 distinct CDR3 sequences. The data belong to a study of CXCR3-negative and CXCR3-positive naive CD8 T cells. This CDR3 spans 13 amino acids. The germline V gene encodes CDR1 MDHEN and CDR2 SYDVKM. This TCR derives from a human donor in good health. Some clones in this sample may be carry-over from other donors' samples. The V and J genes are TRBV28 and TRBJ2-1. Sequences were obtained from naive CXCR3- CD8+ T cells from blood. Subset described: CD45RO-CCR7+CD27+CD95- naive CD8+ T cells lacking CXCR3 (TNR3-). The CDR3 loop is CASTPRGDNEQFF.